Shown below are 7 T cell receptor beta chains from a single sample sequenced in a study of CXCR3-negative and CXCR3-positive naive CD8 T cells. Notes on the study in general: Comparison of naive cells showed more hydrophobic TRB CDR3s in CXCR3-positive than in CXCR3-negative naive cells.

UMI labels and 5' RACE were used to prepare the TRB cDNA libraries. TCRdb re-called the 5' RACE reads and shows each CDR3 protein once, DNA omitted. This sample carries some 7,000 distinct CDR3 sequences, with under 1.5% going to the ten biggest clones. Their specific antigens are unknown. Sequenced material: naive CXCR3+ CD8+ T cells from blood. Sample subset: CD45RO-CCR7+CD27+CD95- naive CD8+ T cells expressing CXCR3 (TNR3+). The receptors stem from a human donor in good health. Some clones in this sample may be carry-over from other donors' samples.

V is TRBV27 and J is TRBJ2-1; the D call of TRBD2 rests on TCRdb alone, since no DNA is present to check it. This CDR3 is 15 amino acids long. Germline values: CDR1 MNHEY, CDR2 SMNVEV (reference sequence). The CDR3 sequence: CASSLSSGSGNEQFF.

By frequency, this clonotype is medium-sized. This rearrangement joins TRBV29-1 to TRBJ2-2; TCRdb lists TRBD1, though no DNA is available to test this call. The CDR3 extends over 14 amino acids. Per the germline V gene, CDR1 is SQVTM and CDR2 is ANQGSEA. This CDR3 reads CSVSGQGNTGELFF.

In terms of frequency, this clonotype is medium-sized (0.01 to 0.1%). The chain is built from TRBV20-1 and TRBJ1-1. The germline V gene encodes CDR1 DFQATT and CDR2 SNEGSKA (reference sequence). The CDR3 runs 12 residues. The CDR3: CSAISPNTEAFF.

Judged by frequency, this clonotype is medium-sized. V usage is TRBV27 and J usage is TRBJ2-3; the D call from TCRdb, TRBD1, cannot be confirmed without DNA. Germline V gene lookup returns CDR1 MNHEY and CDR2 SMNVEV (reference sequence). The CDR3 runs to 15 residues. The CDR3 here is CASSFRGHSTDTQYF.

The chain carries TRBV20-1 and TRBJ2-1; TCRdb lists TRBD2, though no DNA is available to test this call. This CDR3 has 18 amino acids. Germline V gene sequence: CDR1 DFQATT, CDR2 SNEGSKA (reference sequence). The CDR3 is CSARDTIGTSGRYNEQFF.

The chain carries TRBV3-1 and TRBJ2-4; TCRdb proposes TRBD1, but this gene call is untestable without DNA. The CDR3 consists of 14 residues. Germline loops: CDR1 LGHDT, CDR2 YNNKEL (reference sequence). Here the CDR3 reads CASSQDWDRDVQYF. Based on the CDR3 plus reference TRBV3-1 and TRBJ2-4, the full variable domain is DTAVSQTPKYLVTQMGNDKSIKCEQNLGHDTMYWYKQDSKKFLKIMFSYNNKELIINETVPNRFSPKSPDKAHLNLHINSLELGDSAVYFCASSQDWDRDVQYFGAGTRLSVL.

By frequency, this clonotype registers medium-sized. The chain carries TRBV5-1 and TRBJ1-1; TCRdb returns TRBD1, unconfirmable since there is no DNA. The germline V gene encodes CDR1 SGHRS and CDR2 YFSETQ. The CDR3 is made up of 14 amino acids. The CDR3 spells CASSLALGATEAFF.